This T cell receptor (beta chain) was sequenced in a study of cytomegalovirus exposure and HLA in healthy donors. Findings and limits, study-wide: Cytomegalovirus status was reportedly diagnosed by the classifier with high sensitivity and specificity.

PCR was performed using 60 Vbeta and 13 Jbeta primers. Clones were sequenced by immunoSEQ multiplex PCR, and TCRdb holds only the in-frame ones, with some missing. Among fewer than 200,000 clones listed, approximately 67% were seen once. In the case of this clone: Its antigen is not identified.

V shed 4 bases and J 4 bases; nucleotides not matched to a gene: 3. CDR1 and CDR2 (germline): SGHRS, YFSETQ. This CDR3 spans 15 amino acids. This clonotype was obtained from a woman under 30 in good health and CMV-seropositive. The rearrangement joins TRBV5-1 to TRBJ2-2, with 11 bases matching TRBD2. The sample comprised PBMCs. The CDR3 DNA is TGCGCCAGCAGCCCCACTAGCGGGAGCACCGGGGAGCTGTTTTTT. Translated: CASSPTSGSTGELFF.